These 21 T cell receptor beta chains were all obtained from the same sample, sequenced in a study of a mutant IDH1 vaccine in newly diagnosed glioma. No antigens are known for them. Libraries were prepared by immunoSEQ multiplex PCR; TCRdb keeps only in-frame clonotypes and omits some of them. The table shows 35,000 to 45,000 clones, with roughly nine tenths occurring only once. Specified time point: week 5, during vaccination. Topical imiquimod was applied with each vaccine dose, which held 300 ug of mutant IDH1 20-mer peptide. Sequenced material: PBMCs, taken from a glioma patient whose treatment included an IDH1 peptide vaccine. The receptors stem from a middle-aged man with glioma.

The V and J genes are TRBV7-9 and TRBJ2-7; weak D call: TRBD2 (6 bases). The V end was cut by 5 bases, the J end by 5 bases, with 16 bases between. Germline V lookup: CDR1 SEHNR, CDR2 FQNEAQ (reference sequence). CDR3 length: 14 residues. Here the CDR3 reads CASSQRDGRDEQYF. The CDR3 region has the DNA TGTGCCAGCAGCCAACGAGACGGGAGAGACGAGCAGTACTTC.

The J gene is TRBJ1-1, the V gene TRBV28, with D perhaps matching TRBD1 (6 bases). CDR3 length: 13 amino acids. V dropped 4 bases and J dropped 8 bases, with 14 bases sitting between them. CDR1 is MDHEN, CDR2 SYDVKM, per germline. CDR3 in amino acids: CASSWTALGEAFF. Here the CDR3 DNA reads TGTGCCAGCAGTTGGACAGCCCTGGGGGAAGCTTTCTTT.

This sequence joins TRBV29-1 and TRBJ1-2; the D is unclear. Trimming cost V 5 bases and J 4 bases, with 8 bases left between them. The CDR3 sequence is 11 residues long. Germline V CDR1 and CDR2: SQVTM, ANQGSEA. Here the CDR3 DNA reads TGCAGCGTTTTGGGCTCCTATGGCTACACCTTC. The encoded protein is CSVLGSYGYTF.

The J gene is TRBJ1-5, the V gene TRBV6-1, with a possible D match to TRBD1 (6 bases). V lost 4 bases and J 1 base, leaving 14 bases between the germline ends. The CDR3 contains 16 residues. The germline V gene encodes CDR1 MNHNS and CDR2 SASEGT. CDR3 loop: CASSGLGGASNQPQHF. CDR3 coding DNA: TGTGCCAGCAGTGGTTTAGGGGGGGCGAGCAATCAGCCCCAGCATTTT.

This clone was detected only once. The V call is TRBV9, the J call TRBJ2-2, with 11 bases matching TRBD2. CDR1 is SGDLS and CDR2 is YYNGEE in the germline V gene. J lost 2 bases, V lost 2 bases, and 2 bases had no gene match. The CDR3 length is 16 residues. This chain's CDR3 is CASSVLAGGNTGELFF. DNA of the CDR3: TGTGCCAGCAGCGTTCTAGCGGGGGGTAACACCGGGGAGCTGTTTTTT.

J is TRBJ2-7 and V is TRBV5-8, with 7 bases fitting TRBD2. Losses at the gene ends were 2 bases for V and 1 base for J; bases not matched to a gene: 15. Germline V CDR1 and CDR2: SGHTS, YDEGEE. The CDR3 contains 18 residues. The CDR3 loop is CASSFPLGRGVNSYEQYF. Written as DNA, the CDR3 is TGTGCCAGCAGCTTTCCCCTGGGTCGGGGGGTCAATTCCTACGAGCAGTACTTC. Variable domain in full (rest from reference TRBV5-8 and TRBJ2-7): EAGVTQSPTHLIKTRGQQATLRCSPISGHTSVYWYQQALGLGLQFLLWYDEGEERNRGNFPPRFSGRQFPNYSSELNVNALELEDSALYLCASSFPLGRGVNSYEQYFGPGTRLTVT.

The V and J genes are TRBV5-1 and TRBJ2-1; 11 nucleotides match TRBD2. Per germline, CDR1 SGHRS and CDR2 YFSETQ. The CDR3 runs to 15 residues. Trimming cost V 4 bases and J 5 bases; bases outside gene matches: 5. The CDR3 loop is CASSQLAGDNNEQFF. CDR3 DNA: TGCGCCAGCAGCCAACTAGCGGGGGACAACAATGAGCAGTTCTTC.

This chain connects TRBV2 to TRBJ2-5; D perhaps matches TRBD2 (5 bases). V was shortened by 2 bases and J by 5 bases, with 15 bases between the two germline ends. In germline, CDR1 is SNHLY, CDR2 FYNNEI. This CDR3 region has 15 residues. CDR3 sequence reads: CASSELGLASETQYF. CDR3 sequence (DNA): TGTGCCAGCAGTGAATTAGGATTAGCGTCGGAGACCCAGTACTTC.

V and J are TRBV5-6 and TRBJ2-7, with D possibly matching TRBD2 (5 bases). Deletions cut 2 bases from V and 3 bases from J, with 9 bases between. The CDR3 contains 13 residues. Per the germline V gene, CDR1 is SGHDT and CDR2 is YYEEEE. The CDR3 bases are TGTGCCAGCAGCTTCGGGAATATCTACGAGCAGTACTTC. Translating gives CASSFGNIYEQYF.

CDR3 nucleotides: TGCGCCAGCAGTCAATCGGCGAAAACAGCTTATAATTCACCCCTCCACTTT. Its protein product is CASSQSAKTAYNSPLHF. V is TRBV23-1 and J is TRBJ1-6; no definite D call. TRBV23-1 is noted as an ORF with a role that remains uncertain. The ends were cut back, 0 bases at V and 4 bases at J, with 13 bases in the middle. This CDR3 contains 17 residues.

The chain joins TRBV2 to TRBJ2-2, with D possibly being TRBD1 (6 bases). This CDR3 spans 13 amino acids. V lost 6 bases and J 5 bases, leaving 10 bases between the germline ends. Germline-derived CDR1 and CDR2 are SNHLY and FYNNEI. The CDR3 DNA follows: TGTGCCAGCAGGACGCAGGGGACCGGGGAGCTGTTTTTT. It is translated as CASRTQGTGELFF.

The rearrangement links TRBV7-8 to TRBJ2-5, with D unclear. The CDR3 is 14 residues long. Germline values: CDR1 SGHVS, CDR2 FQNEAQ. V lost 2 bases and J 4 bases, leaving 11 bases between the germline ends. The chain's CDR3 is CASSLLSRAETQYF. The DNA of the CDR3 is TGTGCCAGCAGCTTATTATCTAGGGCAGAGACCCAGTACTTC.

V is TRBV29-1 and J is TRBJ2-7; TRBD2 matches 8 bases. CDR3 length: 17 amino acids. Germline CDR1 and CDR2: SQVTM and ANQGSEA. J lost 7 bases, V lost 1 base, and 18 bases had no gene match. The CDR3 nucleotides are TGCAGCGTTGAAGGCCGGGAGGGCGACAGGACCAGTCGGGAGCAGTACTTC. It codes for CSVEGREGDRTSREQYF.

This clone has just one count. The chain has TRBV30 and TRBJ1-3; D ambiguous. Germline-derived CDR1 and CDR2 are GTSNPN and SVGIG (reference sequence). This CDR3 has 15 amino acids. V shed 3 bases and J shed 3 bases, with 15 bases lying between them. CDR3 in amino acids: CAWSGPQANGNTIYF. CDR3 DNA: TGTGCCTGGAGCGGACCCCAGGCGAATGGAAACACCATATATTTT.

V usage is TRBV10-1 and J usage is TRBJ2-7, with D maybe TRBD1 (6 bases). Trimming left V 2 bases short and J 4 bases short, with 9 bases between. The V gene's germline CDR1 is WNHNN and CDR2 SYGVQD (reference sequence). The CDR3 sequence is 13 residues long. This chain's CDR3 is CASSEQGSYEQYF. The CDR3 DNA reads as TGCGCCAGCAGTGAGCAGGGGTCGTACGAGCAGTACTTC.

The chain links TRBV7-2 to TRBJ2-7, with D tentatively TRBD1 or TRBD2 (5 bases each). CDR3 length: 19 residues. Trimming shortened V by 4 bases and J by 6 bases, and 31 bases separated the two germline ends. Germline loops: CDR1 SGHTA, CDR2 FQGNSA. The CDR3 protein is CASSWGNVLRLSTPPEQYF. Here the CDR3 DNA reads TGTGCCAGCAGCTGGGGGAATGTGCTCCGCCTTTCCACCCCCCCCGAGCAGTACTTC.

The chain uses TRBV7-9 and TRBJ1-5; D gene unclear. The CDR3 consists of 14 residues. V lost 1 base and J 1 base, leaving 5 bases between the germline ends. Germline CDR1 is SEHNR and CDR2 is FQNEAQ (reference sequence). As DNA, the CDR3 is TGTGCCAGCAGCTTAGGGGTCAGCAATCAGCCCCAGCATTTT. This codes for CASSLGVSNQPQHF.

The rearrangement uses TRBV5-4 and TRBJ2-7; D uncertain. The CDR3 has 13 residues. Looked up from germline, CDR1 is SGHNT and CDR2 is YYREEE (reference sequence). V was cut by 2 bases and J by 3 bases, with 9 bases left in between. This CDR3 reads CASSFRQNYEQYF. As DNA, the CDR3 is TGTGCCAGCAGCTTTAGGCAGAACTACGAGCAGTACTTC.

V and J are TRBV2 and TRBJ2-7; D possibly corresponds to TRBD1 (5 bases). CDR3 length: 15 amino acids. The V end was cut by 3 bases, the J end by 1 base, with 13 bases between. Per germline, CDR1 SNHLY and CDR2 FYNNEI. For the CDR3, the DNA is TGTGCCAGCAGTGAGGTCCAGGGAAGATCCTACGAGCAGTACTTC. It translates to CASSEVQGRSYEQYF.

The rearrangement joins TRBV9 to TRBJ1-2; 9 bases are a match to TRBD1. The V and J ends lost 7 bases and 6 bases, in that order; junction bases with no gene match: 25. Per the germline V gene, CDR1 is SGDLS and CDR2 is YYNGEE. The CDR3 spans 19 residues. CDR3 in amino acids: CASGGNIPGQGNHFDGYTF. Here the CDR3 DNA reads TGTGCCAGCGGAGGTAATATTCCGGGACAGGGAAACCACTTCGATGGCTACACCTTC.

The chain recombines TRBV6-5 with TRBJ1-2; the match to TRBD1 covers 8 bases. CDR3 length: 12 amino acids. Looked up from germline, CDR1 is MNHEY and CDR2 is SVGAGI. V was pared by 6 bases and J by 5 bases, with 2 bases of the junction left unmatched. The CDR3 loop is CASSDRGYGYTF. CDR3 nucleotide sequence: TGTGCCAGCAGCGACAGGGGATATGGCTACACCTTC.